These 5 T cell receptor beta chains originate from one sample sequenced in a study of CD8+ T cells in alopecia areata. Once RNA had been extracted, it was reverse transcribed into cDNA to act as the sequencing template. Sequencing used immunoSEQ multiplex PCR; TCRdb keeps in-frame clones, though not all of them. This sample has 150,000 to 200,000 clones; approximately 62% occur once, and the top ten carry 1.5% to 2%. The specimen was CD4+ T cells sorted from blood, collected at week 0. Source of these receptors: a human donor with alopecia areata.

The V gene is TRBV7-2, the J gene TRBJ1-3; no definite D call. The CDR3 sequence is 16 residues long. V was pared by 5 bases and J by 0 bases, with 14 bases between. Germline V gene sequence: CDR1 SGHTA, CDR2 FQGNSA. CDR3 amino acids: CASSPRADFSGNTIYF. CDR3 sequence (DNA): TGTGCCAGCAGCCCCCGGGCGGATTTCTCTGGAAACACCATATATTTT. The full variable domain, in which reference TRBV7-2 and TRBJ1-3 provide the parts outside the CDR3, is GAGVSQSPSNKVTEKGKDVELRCDPISGHTALYWYRQSLGQGLEFLIYFQGNSAPDKSGLPSDRFSAERTGGSVSTLTIQRTQQEDSAVYLCASSPRADFSGNTIYFGEGSWLTVV.

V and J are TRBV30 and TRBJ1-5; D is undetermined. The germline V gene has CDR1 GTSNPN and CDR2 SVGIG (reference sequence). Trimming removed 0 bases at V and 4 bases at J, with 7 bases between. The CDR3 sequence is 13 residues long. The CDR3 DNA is TGTGCCTGGAGTGTTGTGGATAATCAGCCCCAGCATTTT. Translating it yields CAWSVVDNQPQHF.

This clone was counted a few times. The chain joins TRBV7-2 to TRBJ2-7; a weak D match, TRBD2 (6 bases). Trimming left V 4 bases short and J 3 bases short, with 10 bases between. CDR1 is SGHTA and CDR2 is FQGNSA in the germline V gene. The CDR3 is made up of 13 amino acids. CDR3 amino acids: CASSSRRDYEQYF. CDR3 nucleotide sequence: TGTGCCAGCAGCTCAAGGCGGGACTACGAGCAGTACTTC.

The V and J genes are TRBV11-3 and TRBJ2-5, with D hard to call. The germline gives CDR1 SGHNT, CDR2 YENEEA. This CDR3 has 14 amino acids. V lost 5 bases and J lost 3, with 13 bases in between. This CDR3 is CASSPRIRKETQYF. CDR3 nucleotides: TGTGCCAGCAGCCCCCGGATCCGAAAAGAGACCCAGTACTTC.

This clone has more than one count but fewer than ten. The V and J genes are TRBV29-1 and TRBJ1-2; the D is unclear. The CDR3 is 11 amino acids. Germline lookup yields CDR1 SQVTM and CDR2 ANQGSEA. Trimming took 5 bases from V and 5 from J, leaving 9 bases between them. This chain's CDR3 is CSVIDIYGYTF. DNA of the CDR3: TGCAGCGTTATAGACATATATGGCTACACCTTC.